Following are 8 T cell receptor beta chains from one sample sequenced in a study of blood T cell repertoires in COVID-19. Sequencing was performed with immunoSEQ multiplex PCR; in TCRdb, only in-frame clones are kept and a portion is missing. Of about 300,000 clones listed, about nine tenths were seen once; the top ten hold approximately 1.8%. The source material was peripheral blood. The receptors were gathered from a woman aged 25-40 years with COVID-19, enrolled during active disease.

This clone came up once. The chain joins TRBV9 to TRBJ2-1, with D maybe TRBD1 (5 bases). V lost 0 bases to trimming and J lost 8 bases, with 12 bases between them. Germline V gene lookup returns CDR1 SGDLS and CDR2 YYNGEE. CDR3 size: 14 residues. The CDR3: CASSVAARADEQFF. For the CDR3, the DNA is TGTGCCAGCAGCGTAGCTGCCAGGGCCGATGAGCAGTTCTTC.

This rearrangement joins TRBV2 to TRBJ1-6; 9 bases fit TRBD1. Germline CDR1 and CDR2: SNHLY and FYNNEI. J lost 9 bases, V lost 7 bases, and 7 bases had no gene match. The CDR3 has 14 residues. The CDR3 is CASISRTGVSPLHF. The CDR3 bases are TGTGCCAGCATTTCCAGGACAGGGGTTTCACCCCTCCACTTT.

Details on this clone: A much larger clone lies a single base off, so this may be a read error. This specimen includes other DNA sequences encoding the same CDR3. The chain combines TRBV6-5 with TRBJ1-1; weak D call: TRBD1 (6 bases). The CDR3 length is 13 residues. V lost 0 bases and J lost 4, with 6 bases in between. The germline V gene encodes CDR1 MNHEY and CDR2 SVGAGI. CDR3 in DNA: TGTGCCAGCAGTTACTCAGGGGGCACTGAAGCTTTCTTT. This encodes CASSYSGGTEAFF.

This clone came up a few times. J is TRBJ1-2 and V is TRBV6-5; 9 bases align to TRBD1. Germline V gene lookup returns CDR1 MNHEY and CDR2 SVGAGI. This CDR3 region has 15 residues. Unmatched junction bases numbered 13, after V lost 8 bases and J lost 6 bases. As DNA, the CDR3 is TGTGCCAGCTCGGGTAACCGGGACAGGGAGGATGGCTACACCTTC. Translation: CASSGNRDREDGYTF.

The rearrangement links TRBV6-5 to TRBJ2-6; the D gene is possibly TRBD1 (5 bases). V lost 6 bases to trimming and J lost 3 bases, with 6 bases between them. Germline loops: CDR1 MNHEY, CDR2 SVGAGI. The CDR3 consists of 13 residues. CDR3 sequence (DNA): TGTGCCAGCAGGGGGCTTGGGGCCAACGTCCTGACTTTC. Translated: CASRGLGANVLTF.

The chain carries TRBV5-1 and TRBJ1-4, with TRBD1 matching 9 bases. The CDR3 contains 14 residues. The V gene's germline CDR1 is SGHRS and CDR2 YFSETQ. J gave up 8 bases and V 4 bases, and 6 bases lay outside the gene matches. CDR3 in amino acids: CASSPGTGREKLFF. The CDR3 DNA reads TGCGCCAGCAGCCCCGGGACAGGGCGCGAAAAACTGTTTTTT. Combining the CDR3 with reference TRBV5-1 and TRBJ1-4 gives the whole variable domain KAGVTQTPRYLIKTRGQQVTLSCSPISGHRSVSWYQQTPGQGLQFLFEYFSETQRNKGNFPGRFSGRQFSNSRSEMNVSTLELGDSALYLCASSPGTGREKLFFGSGTQLSVL.

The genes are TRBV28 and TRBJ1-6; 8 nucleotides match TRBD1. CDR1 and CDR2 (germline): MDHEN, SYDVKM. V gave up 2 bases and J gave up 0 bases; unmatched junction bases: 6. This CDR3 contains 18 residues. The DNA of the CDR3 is TGTGCCAGCAGTTTAGACAGGGGATTAGTCTCCTATAATTCACCCCTCCACTTT. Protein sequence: CASSLDRGLVSYNSPLHF.

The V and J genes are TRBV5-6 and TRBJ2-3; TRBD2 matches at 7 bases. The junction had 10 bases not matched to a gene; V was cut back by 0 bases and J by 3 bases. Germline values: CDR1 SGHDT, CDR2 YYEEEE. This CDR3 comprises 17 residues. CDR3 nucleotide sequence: TGTGCCAGCAGCTTGGAACTCACGGGGGGTAGTACAGATACGCAGTATTTT. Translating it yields CASSLELTGGSTDTQYF.